What follows are 10 T cell receptor beta chains derived from one specimen sequenced in a study of shared clonotypes between healthy human individuals (TCRdb year 2020). To prepare the library, the immunoSEQ multiplex PCR assay was applied. Here the immuneACCESS table is served through TCRdb, limited to in-frame sequences with V and J called. Missing clones are a known gap in these copies; in checked studies unresolved V genes cover under half, and the rest lacks a known reason. The sample contains about 2.4 million clones, 93% of them found a single time. The ten largest clones represent roughly 0.39% of the sample. Material for sequencing was naive CD4+ T cells from PBMCs. The cell subset or site label, read with the paper, signifies: CD45RA+ positively selected. These receptors were taken from a man aged 18 to 35 in good health. Some clones in this sample may be carry-over from other donors' samples.

The genes are TRBV7-2 and TRBJ2-7; 7 bases align to TRBD1. Unmatched junction bases numbered 9, after V lost 4 bases and J lost 3 bases. The CDR3 runs to 15 residues. Germline CDR1 and CDR2: SGHTA and FQGNSA. The CDR3 bases are TGTGCCAGCAGCTCCGCCTCCGGGACAGTCTACGAGCAGTACTTC. It translates to CASSSASGTVYEQYF.

This chain connects TRBV6-1 to TRBJ2-7; 8 bases align to TRBD1. Trimming removed 0 bases from V and 3 bases from J; junction bases left unmatched: 10. The CDR3 totals 17 residues. The germline CDR1 and CDR2 sequences are MNHNS and SASEGT. The CDR3 spells CASSEALTGGAGYEQYF. The CDR3 region has the DNA TGTGCCAGCAGTGAAGCCCTCACAGGGGGTGCCGGCTACGAGCAGTACTTC.

This clone occurred once. This chain uses TRBV7-2 with TRBJ1-3, with 9 bases that match TRBD1. The CDR3 is 15 amino acids. After removal of 2 bases from V and 4 bases from J, the junction contained 3 bases not matched to a gene. Per the germline V gene, CDR1 is SGHTA and CDR2 is FQGNSA. The CDR3 coding sequence is TGTGCCAGCAGCTTATTAGGACAGGGGGGAAACACCATATATTTT. Translation gives CASSLLGQGGNTIYF. Full variable domain (missing parts from reference TRBV7-2 and TRBJ1-3): GAGVSQSPSNKVTEKGKDVELRCDPISGHTALYWYRQSLGQGLEFLIYFQGNSAPDKSGLPSDRFSAERTGGSVSTLTIQRTQQEDSAVYLCASSLLGQGGNTIYFGEGSWLTVV.

This chain joins TRBV28 and TRBJ2-1; D perhaps matches TRBD1 (6 bases). Germline CDR1 MDHEN, CDR2 SYDVKM. This CDR3 is 16 amino acids long. Trimming removed 5 bases at V and 4 bases at J, with 18 bases between. As DNA, the CDR3 is TGTGCCAGCAGTACCCATACAGGGTGGGGATACAATGAGCAGTTCTTC. This codes for CASSTHTGWGYNEQFF. The whole variable domain, filled in from reference TRBV28 and TRBJ2-1, reads DVKVTQSSRYLVKRTGEKVFLECVQDMDHENMFWYRQDPGLGLRLIYFSYDVKMKEKGDIPEGYSVSREKKERFSLILESASTNQTSMYLCASSTHTGWGYNEQFFGPGTRLTVL.

V gene TRBV27 combines with J gene TRBJ2-5, with TRBD2 matching 12 bases. The V segment lost 5 bases and the J segment 5 bases; nucleotides outside the gene matches: 21. This CDR3 is 20 amino acids long. Germline V gene data show CDR1 as MNHEY and CDR2 as SMNVEV (reference sequence). The CDR3 protein is CASSPRQPIASGRARETQYF. The CDR3 coding sequence is TGTGCCAGCAGTCCTCGACAGCCGATAGCTAGCGGGAGGGCCAGGGAGACCCAGTACTTC.

V gene TRBV23-1 combines with J gene TRBJ1-5; TRBD1 agrees at 8 bases. TRBV23-1 qualifies as an ORF whose function is uncertain. The CDR3 runs to 14 residues. V lost 4 bases and J lost 7; bases outside the gene matches: 6. The CDR3 sequence: CASSPGGAVQPQHF. The CDR3 DNA is TGCGCCAGCAGTCCAGGGGGCGCGGTACAGCCCCAGCATTTT.

This rearrangement joins TRBV5-1 to TRBJ1-2; 7 bases are shared with TRBD1. J was trimmed by 3 bases and V by 0 bases; bases with no gene match: 5. Germline CDR1 and CDR2: SGHRS and YFSETQ. This CDR3 region has 15 residues. The CDR3 DNA follows: TGCGCCAGCAGCTTGGATACCGGGACAGACTATGGCTACACCTTC. Protein: CASSLDTGTDYGYTF.

The chain is built from TRBV11-2 and TRBJ2-7, with D perhaps TRBD1 (6 bases). The CDR3 runs to 14 residues. Germline V gene data show CDR1 as SGHAT and CDR2 as FQNNGV. Trimming left V 2 bases short and J 3 bases short, with 11 bases between. CDR3 residues: CASSLWGPGYEQYF. The CDR3 region has the DNA TGTGCCAGCAGCTTATGGGGGCCTGGCTACGAGCAGTACTTC. The variable domain in full, completed from reference TRBV11-2 and TRBJ2-7, reads EAGVAQSPRYKIIEKRQSVAFWCNPISGHATLYWYQQILGQGPKLLIQFQNNGVVDDSQLPKDRFSAERLKGVDSTLKIQPAKLEDSAVYLCASSLWGPGYEQYFGPGTRLTVT.

This chain links TRBV28 with TRBJ2-2; the D is unclear. The length of the CDR3 is 13 residues. Trimming left V 6 bases short and J 0 bases short, with 5 bases between. The germline gives CDR1 MDHEN, CDR2 SYDVKM. This chain's CDR3 is CASRPANTGELFF. In DNA, the CDR3 is TGTGCCAGCAGGCCGGCGAACACCGGGGAGCTGTTTTTT.

This chain joins TRBV5-1 and TRBJ2-6; 7 bases are a match to TRBD1. Unmatched junction bases numbered 3, after V lost 4 bases and J lost 2 bases. This CDR3 is 15 amino acids long. Germline CDR1 SGHRS, CDR2 YFSETQ. CDR3 nucleotides: TGCGCCAGCAGCCAAGGGGGCACTGGGGCCAACGTCCTGACTTTC. Translating gives CASSQGGTGANVLTF.